These T cell receptor beta chains were read from a single sample in a study of CD4+ T cells in melanoma. The protocol was immunoSEQ multiplex PCR, while the TCRdb copy is restricted to in-frame clones and leaves out a portion. The sample has roughly 140,000 clones; nearly 95% are singletons. The receptors originated from a human donor with melanoma. Each CDR3 is given with its conserved first and last residue. The D gene is left open where the match is weak. Rows may omit the clone size; those that give it use once, few, many or a size class.

TRBJ2-4,-,TRBV6-5,-,CASSGTTGIQYF,TGTGCCAGCAGTGGGACAACTGGCATTCAGTACTTC
TRBJ1-2,TRBD1,TRBV19,-,CASQTQGTGRYGYTF,TGTGCCAGTCAAACTCAAGGGACAGGGCGCTATGGCTACACCTTC
TRBJ2-1,-,TRBV27,-,CASSLGTGPTYNEQFF,TGTGCCAGCAGTCTGGGGACTGGCCCGACCTACAATGAGCAGTTCTTC
TRBJ1-4,-,TRBV5-1,-,CASSLAVGEKLFF,TGCGCCAGCAGCTTGGCAGTGGGTGAAAAACTGTTTTTT
TRBJ2-3,-,TRBV27,few,CASSLSGAGTDTQYF,TGTGCCAGCAGTTTATCGGGGGCGGGCACAGATACGCAGTATTTT
TRBJ1-2,-,TRBV7-2,-,CASSLVYGAEDGYTF,TGTGCCAGCAGCTTAGTATACGGGGCGGAGGATGGCTACACCTTC
TRBJ1-1,-,TRBV11-2,-,CASSSTLNTEAFF,TGTGCCAGCAGTTCAACACTGAACACTGAAGCTTTCTTT
TRBJ1-2,TRBD1,TRBV6-5,-,CASSRDRVNGYTF,TGTGCCAGCAGTCGGGACAGGGTAAATGGCTACACCTTC
TRBJ2-1,-,TRBV4-1,-,CASSQVRTKPNNEQFF,TGCGCCAGCAGCCAAGTGAGGACTAAACCAAACAATGAGCAGTTCTTC
TRBJ1-2,-,TRBV5-4,-,CASSLGGPGGYTF,TGTGCCAGCAGTTTGGGGGGCCCGGGTGGCTACACCTTC
TRBJ2-1,-,TRBV15,-,CATSPIAGAMFSYNEQFF,TGTGCCACCAGCCCTATTGCGGGGGCCATGTTTTCCTACAATGAGCAGTTCTTC
TRBJ2-1,TRBD1,TRBV6-4,-,CASSARTGSRNEQFF,TGTGCCAGCAGCGCACGGACAGGGAGTAGGAATGAGCAGTTCTTC
TRBJ2-1,-,TRBV5-5,-,CASSLGGFGNEQFF,TGTGCCAGCAGCTTGGGGGGGTTCGGCAATGAGCAGTTCTTC
TRBJ1-3,-,TRBV9,-,CASSAHGGNTIYF,TGTGCCAGCAGCGCCCATGGGGGAAACACCATATATTTT
TRBJ2-7,TRBD1,TRBV29-1,-,CSVGTGEYEQYF,TGCAGCGTCGGGACAGGGGAATATGAGCAGTACTTC
TRBJ1-5,-,TRBV10-1,-,CASSESNRVSGNQPQHF,TGCGCCAGCAGTGAGTCGAACAGGGTTTCGGGCAATCAGCCCCAGCATTTT
TRBJ2-7,TRBD1,TRBV7-9,-,CASSLGTGAVDF,TGTGCCAGCAGCTTAGGGACAGGGGCCGTGGACTTC
TRBJ2-2,-,TRBV28,-,CASTLGAGELFF,TGTGCCAGCACCTTGGGGGCCGGGGAGCTGTTTTTT
TRBJ2-3,-,TRBV7-3,-,CASSLGADTQYF,TGTGCCAGCAGCTTAGGGGCGGATACGCAGTATTTT
TRBJ2-3,TRBD1,TRBV9,-,CASSVAITQGRDTQYF,TGTGCCAGCAGCGTAGCTATCACACAGGGGAGAGATACGCAGTATTTT
TRBJ1-4,-,TRBV4-1,few,CASSQDADSLREKLFF,TGCGCCAGCAGCCAAGACGCCGACAGTCTTAGGGAAAAACTGTTTTTT
TRBJ1-1,TRBD1,TRBV9,-,CASSGPGQGRTEAFF,TGTGCCAGCAGCGGACCGGGACAGGGGAGAACTGAAGCTTTCTTT
TRBJ2-2,TRBD2,TRBV7-2,-,CASSARAGGNTGELFF,TGTGCCAGCAGTGCTAGGGCGGGGGGGAACACCGGGGAGCTGTTTTTT
TRBJ2-3,-,TRBV6-5,-,CASSYSRASSTDTQYF,TGTGCCAGCAGTTACTCACGCGCCTCTAGCACAGATACGCAGTATTTT
TRBJ2-2,-,TRBV4-1,-,CASSQDLHPTGELFF,TGCGCCAGCAGCCAAGATTTGCATCCCACCGGGGAGCTGTTTTTT
TRBJ1-1,-,TRBV30,-,CAWSYLGRRAGNTEAFF,TGTGCCTGGAGTTATTTGGGGAGACGGGCGGGAAACACTGAAGCTTTCTTT
TRBJ1-1,-,TRBV29-1,-,CSVANGHPMNTEAFF,TGCAGCGTTGCAAACGGACACCCAATGAACACTGAAGCTTTCTTT
TRBJ1-1,-,TRBV2,-,CATQRTEAFF,TGTGCCACTCAGAGAACTGAAGCTTTCTTT
TRBJ2-1,TRBD1,TRBV5-4,-,CASSPSGGVRNNEQFF,TGTGCCAGCAGCCCCTCAGGGGGCGTAAGAAACAATGAGCAGTTCTTC
TRBJ2-3,-,TRBV29-1,-,CSVEHRAGTDTQYF,TGCAGCGTTGAACACAGGGCCGGCACAGATACGCAGTATTTT
TRBJ2-7,TRBD1,TRBV18,-,CASGGTGSSYEQYF,TGTGCCAGCGGGGGGACAGGGAGCTCCTACGAGCAGTACTTC
TRBJ2-5,-,TRBV7-9,-,CASSSVGEETQYF,TGTGCCAGCAGCTCGGTGGGGGAAGAGACCCAGTACTTC
TRBJ1-1,-,TRBV5-1,-,CASSLVQGTEAFF,TGCGCCAGCAGCTTGGTACAGGGCACTGAAGCTTTCTTT
TRBJ2-2,-,TRBV29-1,once,CSARRQERTGELFF,TGCAGCGCTCGGCGCCAGGAACGCACCGGGGAGCTGTTTTTT
TRBJ1-1,-,TRBV6-1,-,CASSELGNTEAFF,TGTGCCAGCAGTGAACTGGGGAACACTGAAGCTTTCTTT
TRBJ2-2,-,TRBV9,once,CASSVDAGFGGELFF,TGTGCCAGCAGCGTAGATGCAGGGTTTGGCGGGGAGCTGTTTTTT
TRBJ2-3,-,TRBV13,-,CASSSQGDTQYF,TGTGCCAGCAGCTCCCAAGGGGATACGCAGTATTTT
TRBJ2-5,-,TRBV18,-,CASSPYPGRGPETQYF,TGTGCCAGCTCGCCGTACCCGGGACGGGGGCCGGAGACCCAGTACTTC
TRBJ2-5,-,TRBV6-6,few,CASSSTAETQYF,TGTGCCAGCAGTTCTACCGCGGAGACCCAGTACTTC
TRBJ1-2,-,TRBV6-5,-,CASSYRGSYTF,TGTGCCAGCAGTTACAGGGGTAGCTACACCTTC
TRBJ2-7,-,TRBV5-1,-,CASSSGTDPYEQYF,TGCGCCAGCAGCTCCGGGACGGACCCCTACGAGCAGTACTTC
TRBJ1-2,-,TRBV6-6,-,CASSSSAQAGGYTF,TGTGCCAGCAGTTCCTCGGCGCAGGCGGGCGGCTACACCTTC
TRBJ1-1,-,TRBV2,-,CASSVQGPTEAFF,TGTGCCAGCAGTGTACAGGGTCCCACTGAAGCTTTCTTT
TRBJ2-7,TRBD1,TRBV7-9,-,CASSLGTGPYEQYF,TGTGCCAGCAGCTTGGGGACAGGGCCTTACGAGCAGTACTTC
TRBJ2-1,-,TRBV9,-,CASNRETLPYNEQFF,TGTGCCAGCAACCGCGAAACGCTTCCCTACAATGAGCAGTTCTTC
TRBJ2-2,-,TRBV5-1,-,CASNEQGSTGELFF,TGCGCCAGCAATGAGCAGGGCAGCACCGGGGAGCTGTTTTTT
TRBJ2-7,TRBD2,TRBV11-1,-,CASSWGGSYEQYF,TGTGCCAGCAGCTGGGGGGGGTCCTACGAGCAGTACTTC
TRBJ2-1,TRBD2,TRBV4-1,-,CASSQDRSSGGASNEQFF,TGCGCCAGCAGCCAAGATCGGAGTAGCGGGGGGGCTAGCAATGAGCAGTTCTTC
TRBJ1-6,-,TRBV6-1,-,CASSERGGPLHF,TGTGCCAGCAGTGAGAGGGGTGGGCCCCTCCACTTT
TRBJ2-5,-,TRBV5-1,-,CASSLAIRETQYF,TGCGCCAGCAGCTTGGCGATTCGGGAGACCCAGTACTTC
TRBJ2-2,-,TRBV11-2,-,CASSLRSGGELFF,TGTGCCAGCAGCTTACGGTCGGGCGGGGAGCTGTTTTTT
TRBJ1-5,-,TRBV4-1,-,CASSRGQLSNQPQHF,TGCGCCAGCAGCCGAGGACAGTTGAGCAATCAGCCCCAGCATTTT
TRBJ1-2,-,TRBV7-3,-,CASSSEDSYGYTF,TGTGCCAGCAGCTCCGAGGACAGCTATGGCTACACCTTC
TRBJ1-1,-,TRBV5-1,-,CASSSTSGLSEAFF,TGCGCCAGCAGCTCAACCTCGGGGCTCTCTGAAGCTTTCTTT
TRBJ1-5,-,TRBV5-8,-,CASSSDNLSNQPQHF,TGTGCCAGCAGTTCTGACAACCTCAGCAATCAGCCCCAGCATTTT
TRBJ1-6,TRBD1,TRBV30,-,CAWSVSRTGALNSPLHF,TGTGCCTGGAGTGTATCCCGGACAGGGGCGCTTAATTCACCCCTCCACTTT
TRBJ1-3,-,TRBV4-1,-,CASSQDRGRALRGNTIYF,TGCGCCAGCAGCCAAGATCGAGGCAGGGCCCTTAGGGGAAACACCATATATTTT
TRBJ1-4,-,TRBV20-1,-,CSALGREKLFF,TGCAGTGCACTGGGTCGTGAAAAACTGTTTTTT
TRBJ2-5,TRBD2,TRBV18,-,CASSPVLAGGQETQYF,TGTGCCAGCTCACCCGTACTAGCGGGGGGCCAAGAGACCCAGTACTTC
TRBJ1-4,-,TRBV5-5,-,CASSFGSGDGGEKLFF,TGTGCCAGCAGCTTCGGGTCGGGGGATGGGGGGGAAAAACTGTTTTTT